A single sample gave rise to the 12 T cell receptor beta chains below, sequenced in a study of shared clonotypes between healthy human individuals (dated by TCRdb to the early 2020s). Libraries were constructed by the immunoSEQ multiplex PCR assay. What TCRdb holds here is the immuneACCESS table cut down to in-frame rearrangements. Part of the clones is not present; checked against another copy, under half of the missing clones reflect an unresolved V gene, and the others are unexplained. The sample has some 1,600,000 clones on record, approximately 98% of them singletons. Roughly 0.45% of the sample rests with the top ten. Source material: naive CD4+ T cells sorted from blood. The cell subset or site label for this specimen denotes: CD45RA+ positively selected. The receptors were gathered from a man aged 30-40 years in good health.

V gene TRBV11-3 combines with J gene TRBJ2-1, with TRBD1 identical over 7 bases. J was trimmed by 0 bases and V by 1 base; bases with no gene match: 3. CDR1 and CDR2 (germline): SGHNT, YENEEA. The CDR3 totals 16 residues. The CDR3 nucleotides are TGTGCCAGCAGCTTAGCGGGACAGAACTCCTACAATGAGCAGTTCTTC. This translates into CASSLAGQNSYNEQFF. The complete variable domain, with remaining parts taken from reference TRBV11-3 and TRBJ2-1, reads EAGVVQSPRYKIIEKKQPVAFWCNPISGHNTLYWYLQNLGQGPELLIRYENEEAVDDSQLPKDRFSAERLKGVDSTLKIQPAELGDSAVYLCASSLAGQNSYNEQFFGPGTRLTVL.

This chain joins TRBV13 and TRBJ2-7, with 8 bases identical to TRBD1. CDR1 and CDR2 from the germline V gene are PRHDT and FYEKMQ (reference sequence). V shed 8 bases, J shed 7 bases, and the junction held 10 bases outside the gene matches. There are 13 residues in the CDR3. The CDR3 DNA is TGTGCCAGCGGCCGGGACAGGCTGCGGGAGCAGTACTTC. Translated: CASGRDRLREQYF.

The chain is built from TRBV9 and TRBJ1-2; D call uncertain. V was clipped by 4 bases and J by 8 bases, with 24 bases between them. The CDR3 consists of 16 residues. The germline gives CDR1 SGDLS, CDR2 YYNGEE. CDR3 coding DNA: TGTGCCAGCAGCTCCACGGGCCGCCATGGCCAGGCGGGCTACACCTTC. Residues: CASSSTGRHGQAGYTF.

The chain joins TRBV2 to TRBJ2-5, with D possibly matching TRBD1 (6 bases). Trimming removed 4 bases from V and 5 bases from J, with 11 bases in between. This CDR3 is 13 amino acids long. Germline CDR1 SNHLY, CDR2 FYNNEI. The CDR3 reads CASSAGTYETQYF. The DNA of the CDR3 is TGTGCCAGCAGTGCCGGGACATACGAGACCCAGTACTTC.

This chain joins TRBV6-1 and TRBJ1-1; D unresolved. CDR1 MNHNS and CDR2 SASEGT come from the germline V gene. V lost 6 bases, J lost 2 bases, and 13 bases lay in between. The length of the CDR3 is 14 residues. CDR3 in amino acids: CASSALLGNTEAFF. In nucleotides, the CDR3 is TGTGCCAGCAGCGCCCTTCTGGGTAACACTGAAGCTTTCTTT.

The CDR3 is CASSVAGVSGTDTQYF. In DNA form, the CDR3 reads TGTGCCAGCAGCGTAGCGGGAGTATCTGGTACAGATACGCAGTATTTT. The rearrangement uses TRBV9 and TRBJ2-3, with D possibly matching TRBD2 (6 bases). The V gene's germline CDR1 is SGDLS and CDR2 YYNGEE. V lost 0 bases to trimming and J lost 3 bases, with 14 bases between them. This CDR3 has 16 residues.

The chain combines TRBV7-2 with TRBJ2-1, with D unclear. V lost 3 bases and J lost 4, with 7 bases in between. Germline V gene sequence: CDR1 SGHTA, CDR2 FQGNSA. CDR3 size: 13 residues. CDR3 bases: TGTGCCAGCAGCTTTTCTCTTTACAATGAGCAGTTCTTC. Translating it yields CASSFSLYNEQFF.

This clone was seen a single time. V usage is TRBV30 and J usage is TRBJ1-1; weak D call: TRBD1 (5 bases). Germline V CDR1 and CDR2: GTSNPN, SVGIG (reference sequence). Trimming pared 2 bases from V and 11 bases from J, leaving 21 bases between. This CDR3 is built from 14 residues. The DNA of the CDR3 is TGTGCCTGGAGTCGGGTTGGCAGGGCAGGCCGGGCTTTCTTT. Its translation is CAWSRVGRAGRAFF.

The chain uses TRBV6-5 and TRBJ2-7; D is possibly TRBD1 (6 bases). CDR1 is MNHEY, CDR2 SVGAGI, per germline. V shed 5 bases and J shed 3 bases, with 14 bases lying between them. The CDR3 length is 14 residues. The CDR3 sequence: CASSTGTGLYEQYF. The CDR3 DNA follows: TGTGCCAGCAGTACAGGGACGGGCCTCTACGAGCAGTACTTC.

The genes are TRBV5-5 and TRBJ2-3, with 9 bases fitting TRBD1. CDR1 SGHKS and CDR2 YYEKEE come from the germline V gene (reference sequence). This CDR3 is built from 17 residues. The ends lost 4 bases at V and 0 bases at J; junction bases unmatched: 9. CDR3 in amino acids: CASSQTPTGGSTDTQYF. The DNA of the CDR3 is TGTGCCAGCAGCCAAACGCCGACAGGGGGAAGCACAGATACGCAGTATTTT.

This chain connects TRBV11-3 to TRBJ2-3, with 8 bases fitting TRBD2. This CDR3 region has 15 residues. V shed 2 bases, J shed 1 base, and the junction held 2 bases outside the gene matches. Germline lookup yields CDR1 SGHNT and CDR2 YENEEA. Here the CDR3 DNA reads TGTGCCAGCAGCTTACCAGCGGGAGGCACAGATACGCAGTATTTT. Protein: CASSLPAGGTDTQYF.

The chain joins TRBV7-2 to TRBJ2-2, with a tentative D call TRBD2 (5 bases). Germline V gene sequence: CDR1 SGHTA, CDR2 FQGNSA. The germline V and J ends were trimmed by 1 base and 5 bases, with 11 bases remaining between them. This CDR3 contains 15 residues. The CDR3 nucleotides read TGTGCCAGCAGCTTAGGCCTAGCCCATACCGGGGAGCTGTTTTTT. Translated: CASSLGLAHTGELFF.